A single T cell receptor beta chain is shown here with its context. Which antigen it targets is not known. Base qualities are not at hand, and no much larger clone is one base apart. The data originate from a study of T cell changes during pregnancy in multiple sclerosis (dated by TCRdb to about 2019). General notes on the study: In women with multiple sclerosis, the researchers looked at how the T cell repertoire shifted as pregnancy progressed.

The library was prepared using the immunoSEQ multiplex PCR assay. In TCRdb, the immuneACCESS table is reduced to in-frame sequences with V and J assigned. These tables do not hold every clone; where another copy was compared, an unresolved V gene accounts for under half, and the others remain unexplained. Within this sample are 50,000 to 60,000 clones, with around 90% of them counted one time only. Of the sample, approximately 0.29% falls within the top ten clones. The CDR3, from cysteine to phenylalanine, totals 19 residues. The read is trimmed to its CDR3 DNA, 57 bases read in frame from base 1. V is pruned by 6 bases and J by 7 bases, leaving 23 bases of the junction without a gene match. In the germline V gene (reference sequence), CDR1 corresponds to SEHNR and CDR2 to FQNEAQ.

The source is a female donor with multiple sclerosis, enrolled in a pregnancy study. The material was CD4+ T cells from peripheral blood mononuclear cells, obtained in the second trimester of pregnancy. The rearrangement joined TRBV7-9 to TRBJ1-3, with 8 bases aligning to TRBD1. The CDR3 region reads CASSRQGTGVNLFVNTIYF. The DNA sequence is as follows: TGTGCCAGCAGTCGACAAGGGACAGGCGTAAACCTGTTTGTGAACACCATATATTTT.